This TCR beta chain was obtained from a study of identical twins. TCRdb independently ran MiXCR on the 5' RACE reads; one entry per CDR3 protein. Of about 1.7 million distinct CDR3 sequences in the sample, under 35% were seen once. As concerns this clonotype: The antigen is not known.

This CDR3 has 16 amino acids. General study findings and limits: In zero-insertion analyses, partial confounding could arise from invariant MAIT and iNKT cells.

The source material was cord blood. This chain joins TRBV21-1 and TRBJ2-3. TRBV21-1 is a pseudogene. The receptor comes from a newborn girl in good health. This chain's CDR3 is CASSKASSPSTDTQYF. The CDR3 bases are TGTGCCAGCAGCAAAGCTAGCAGTCCTAGCACAGATACGCAGTATTTT.